This TCR beta chain is from a study of T cell responses to AZD1222 COVID-19 vaccine. Study-level points and caveats: Donors, mostly white British, included more females; clonal diversity was possibly underestimated. Among spike-specific TCRs, nearly half reportedly target unmutated variant regions. Repertoires were collected only later (after the peak T cell response had occurred).

Only in-frame clones appear in the TCRdb table, and some are missing; sequencing was by immunoSEQ multiplex PCR. The sample has about 130,000 clones; roughly 92% are singletons. The V gene's germline CDR1 is DFQATT and CDR2 SNEGSKA (reference sequence). The V end lost 3 bases, the J end lost 2 bases, and 11 bases lay between the germline ends. The CDR3 is 13 residues long. About this clone itself: Its antigen is unidentified.

Second-dose intervals near 4 or 12 weeks were combined. The sample in question was peripheral blood, obtained 28 days after the second AZD1222 dose. This sequence joins TRBV20-1 and TRBJ2-7, with D perhaps TRBD2 (6 bases). This TCR derives from an adult who received the AZD1222 COVID-19 vaccine. The CDR3 nucleotides read TGCAGTGCTAGTGAGGGCGGGACCTACGAGCAGTACTTC. This encodes CSASEGGTYEQYF.